This entry features one T cell receptor beta chain sequence. V trimming: 1 base; J trimming: 4 bases; junction bases outside the gene matches: 3. Per the germline V gene, CDR1 is KGHSH and CDR2 is LQKENI. The CDR3 sequence is 14 residues long. Authors' data handling: The authors estimated nucleated cell counts from reference gene primer amplification. Repertoires were generated with immunoSEQ multiplex PCR, while TCRdb's copy carries only in-frame clones and drops some. V, J and clone size are those of that table, while D and trimming were read from the DNA. The table includes some 77,000 clones, nearly 90% detected once. The data were taken from a study of blood T cell repertoires in COVID-19. Study summary: Italy, Spain and the United States were the sources of the convalescent and acute COVID-19 samples. Sample material is recorded as cDNA or gDNA derived from T cells, B-cell-depleted T cells, or PBMCs.

The specimen was peripheral blood. The receptor was derived from a woman of 80 years or more with active or convalescent COVID-19. The chain has TRBV18 and TRBJ2-7; 8 nucleotides match TRBD2. DNA for the CDR3: TGTGCCAGCTCACCACAACGGGAGGGGTACGAGCAGTACTTC. This sequence encodes CASSPQREGYEQYF.